Listed below are T cell receptor beta chains from one sample, sequenced in a study of blood T cell repertoires in COVID-19. Sequencing used immunoSEQ multiplex PCR; TCRdb keeps in-frame clones, though not all of them. The sample carries 120,000 to 150,000 clones, about 87% recorded once. Source material: peripheral blood. Receptor source: a human donor with COVID-19, enrolled during active disease. The donor label of this sample is uncertain. Both conserved end residues are trimmed from each CDR3.

13	TRBV19	TRBJ1-4	ASSIFPGRVGKLF
11	TRBV7-9	TRBJ1-2	ASSLGALWGYT
13	TRBV15	TRBJ2-3	ATSRDSVSTDTQY
12	TRBV5-1	TRBJ2-1	ASTLGTNSNEQF
13	TRBV5-6	TRBJ1-2	ASSISRGRWYGYT
14	TRBV4-1	TRBJ1-5	ASSPLWEGGRQPQH
12	TRBV6-5	TRBJ1-2	ASSYSGREDGYT
10	TRBV6-5	TRBJ2-7	ASRRDFYEQY
14	TRBV19	TRBJ2-1	ASSAPFYDSYNEQF
12	TRBV5-1	TRBJ2-3	ASSSRGRGNTQY
13	TRBV5-1	TRBJ1-5	ASSPEGYSNQPQH
13	TRBV19	TRBJ2-3	ASSIGVGGGDTQY
12	TRBV2	TRBJ1-5	ASMGEKANQPQH
12	TRBV5-1	TRBJ2-1	ASSFSDPSGEQF
9	TRBV20-1	TRBJ2-7	SARKGYEQY
14	TRBV6-5	TRBJ2-5	ASSYSGAGGIETQY
14	TRBV19	TRBJ2-1	ASSINRGRAYNEQF
12	TRBV5-4	TRBJ1-2	ASTPPGQNYGYT
12	TRBV6-5	TRBJ1-1	ASMSRGEGTEAF